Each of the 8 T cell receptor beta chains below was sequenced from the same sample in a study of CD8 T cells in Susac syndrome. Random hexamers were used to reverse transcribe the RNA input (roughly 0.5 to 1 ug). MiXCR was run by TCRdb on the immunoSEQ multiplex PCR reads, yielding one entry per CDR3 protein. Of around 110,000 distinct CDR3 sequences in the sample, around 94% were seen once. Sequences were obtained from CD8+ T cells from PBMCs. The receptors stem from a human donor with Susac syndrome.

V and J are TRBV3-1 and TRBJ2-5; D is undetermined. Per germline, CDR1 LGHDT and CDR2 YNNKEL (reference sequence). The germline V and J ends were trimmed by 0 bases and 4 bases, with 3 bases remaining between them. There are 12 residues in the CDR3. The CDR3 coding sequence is TGTGCCAGCAGCCAAGAGGGAGAGACCCAGTACTTC. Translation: CASSQEGETQYF.

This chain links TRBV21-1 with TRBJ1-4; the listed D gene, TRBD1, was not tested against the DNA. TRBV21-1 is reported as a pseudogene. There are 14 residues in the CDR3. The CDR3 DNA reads TGTGCCAGCAGCGGGGCTCCATCGGGTGAAAAACTGTTTTTT. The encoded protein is CASSGAPSGEKLFF.

CDR3 in DNA: TGTGCCAGCAGCCTGGGGGTGGGAGCCAAAAACATTCAGTACTTC. Translated: CASSLGVGAKNIQYF. V usage is TRBV7-2 and J usage is TRBJ2-4; D possibly matches TRBD1 or TRBD2 (5 bases each). The CDR3 totals 15 residues. CDR1 is SGHTA and CDR2 is FQGNSA in the germline V gene. V was clipped by 5 bases and J by 0 bases, with 11 bases between them.

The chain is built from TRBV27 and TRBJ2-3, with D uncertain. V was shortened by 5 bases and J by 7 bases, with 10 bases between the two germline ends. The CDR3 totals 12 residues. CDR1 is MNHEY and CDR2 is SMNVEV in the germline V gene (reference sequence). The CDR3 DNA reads TGTGCCAGCAGTACCAAGAAGTATACGCAGTATTTT. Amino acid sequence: CASSTKKYTQYF.

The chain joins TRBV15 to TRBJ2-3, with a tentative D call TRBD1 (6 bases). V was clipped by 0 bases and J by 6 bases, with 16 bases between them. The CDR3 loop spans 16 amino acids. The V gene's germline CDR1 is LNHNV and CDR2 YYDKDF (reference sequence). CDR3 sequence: CATSRDVATGADTQYF. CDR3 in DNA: TGTGCCACCAGCAGAGATGTTGCGACAGGAGCCGATACGCAGTATTTT.

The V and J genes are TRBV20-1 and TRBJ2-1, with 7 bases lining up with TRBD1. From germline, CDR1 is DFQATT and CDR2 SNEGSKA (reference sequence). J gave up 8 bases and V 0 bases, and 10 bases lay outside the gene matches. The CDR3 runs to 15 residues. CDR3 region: CSARDEPRGGYEQFF. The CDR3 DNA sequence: TGCAGTGCTAGAGATGAACCCAGAGGGGGCTATGAGCAGTTCTTC.

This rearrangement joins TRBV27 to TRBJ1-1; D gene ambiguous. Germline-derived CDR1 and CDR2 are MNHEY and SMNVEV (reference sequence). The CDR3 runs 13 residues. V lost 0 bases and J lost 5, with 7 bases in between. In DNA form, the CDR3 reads TGTGCCAGCAGTTTATCCCGACGTACTGAAGCTTTCTTT. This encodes CASSLSRRTEAFF.

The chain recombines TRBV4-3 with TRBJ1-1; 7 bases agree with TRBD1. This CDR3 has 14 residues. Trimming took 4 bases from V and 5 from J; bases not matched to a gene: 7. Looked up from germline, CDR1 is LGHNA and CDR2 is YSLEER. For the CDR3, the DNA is TGCGCCAGCAGCCTGCAGGGGGGTCGGACTGAAGCTTTCTTT. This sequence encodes CASSLQGGRTEAFF.